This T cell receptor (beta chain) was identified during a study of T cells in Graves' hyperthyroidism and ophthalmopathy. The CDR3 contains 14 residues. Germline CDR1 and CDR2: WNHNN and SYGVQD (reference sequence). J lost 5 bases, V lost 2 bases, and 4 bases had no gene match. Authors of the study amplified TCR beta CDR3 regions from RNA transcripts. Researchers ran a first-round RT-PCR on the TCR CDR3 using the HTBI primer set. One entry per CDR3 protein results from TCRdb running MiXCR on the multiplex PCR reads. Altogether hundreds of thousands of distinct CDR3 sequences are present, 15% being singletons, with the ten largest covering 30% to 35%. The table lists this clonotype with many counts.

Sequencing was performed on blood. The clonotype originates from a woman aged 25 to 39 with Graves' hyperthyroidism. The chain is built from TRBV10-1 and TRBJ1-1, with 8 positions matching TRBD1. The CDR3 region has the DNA TGCGCCAGCAGTGAGGCAGGGGGCTTAACTGAAGCTTTCTTT. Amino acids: CASSEAGGLTEAFF.